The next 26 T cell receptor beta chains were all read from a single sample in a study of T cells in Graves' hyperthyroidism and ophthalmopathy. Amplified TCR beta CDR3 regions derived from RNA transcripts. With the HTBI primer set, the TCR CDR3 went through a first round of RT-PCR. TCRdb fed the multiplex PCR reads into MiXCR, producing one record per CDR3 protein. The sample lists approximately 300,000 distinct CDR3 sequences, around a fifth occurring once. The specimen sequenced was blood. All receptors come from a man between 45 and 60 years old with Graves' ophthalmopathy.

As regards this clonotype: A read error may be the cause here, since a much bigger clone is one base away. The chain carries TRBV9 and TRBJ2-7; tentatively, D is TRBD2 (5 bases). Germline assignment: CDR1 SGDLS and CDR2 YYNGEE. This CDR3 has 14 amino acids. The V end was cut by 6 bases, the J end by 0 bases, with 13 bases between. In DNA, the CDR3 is TGTGCCAGCACACTAGGCCCAAACTCCTACGAGCAGTACTTC. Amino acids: CASTLGPNSYEQYF.

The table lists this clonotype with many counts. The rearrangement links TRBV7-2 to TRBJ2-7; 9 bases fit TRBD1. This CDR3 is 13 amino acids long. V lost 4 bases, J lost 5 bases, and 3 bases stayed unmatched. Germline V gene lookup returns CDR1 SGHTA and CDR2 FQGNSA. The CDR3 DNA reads TGTGCCAGCAGCTCGCGGACAGGGGACGAGCAGTACTTC. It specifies CASSSRTGDEQYF.

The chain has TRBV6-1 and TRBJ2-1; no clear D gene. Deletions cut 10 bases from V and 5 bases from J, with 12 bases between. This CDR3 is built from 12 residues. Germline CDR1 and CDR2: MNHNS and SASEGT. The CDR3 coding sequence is TGTGCCACAAGTGAGGAAGACAATGAGCAGTTCTTC. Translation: CATSEEDNEQFF.

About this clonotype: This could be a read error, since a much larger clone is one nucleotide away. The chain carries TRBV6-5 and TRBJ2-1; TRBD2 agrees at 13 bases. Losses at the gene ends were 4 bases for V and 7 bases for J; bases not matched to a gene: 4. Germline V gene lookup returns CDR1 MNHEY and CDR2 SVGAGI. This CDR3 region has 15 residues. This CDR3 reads CASSFETSGRNEQFF. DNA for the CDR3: TGTGCCAGCAGTTTCGAGACTAGCGGGAGGAATGAGCAGTTCTTC.

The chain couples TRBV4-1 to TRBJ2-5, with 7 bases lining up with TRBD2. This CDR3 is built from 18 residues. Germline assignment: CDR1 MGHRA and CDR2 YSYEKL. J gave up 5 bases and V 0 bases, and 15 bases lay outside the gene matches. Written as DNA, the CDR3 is TGCGCCAGCAGCCAAGATAGGATGGGACGGGAGGAGTGGGAGACCCAGTACTTC. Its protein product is CASSQDRMGREEWETQYF.

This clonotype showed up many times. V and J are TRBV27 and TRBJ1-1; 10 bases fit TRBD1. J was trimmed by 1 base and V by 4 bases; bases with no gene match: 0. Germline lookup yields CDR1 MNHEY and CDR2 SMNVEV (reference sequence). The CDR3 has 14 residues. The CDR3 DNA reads TGTGCCAGCAGTTGGGACAGGGGGAACACTGAAGCTTTCTTT. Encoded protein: CASSWDRGNTEAFF.

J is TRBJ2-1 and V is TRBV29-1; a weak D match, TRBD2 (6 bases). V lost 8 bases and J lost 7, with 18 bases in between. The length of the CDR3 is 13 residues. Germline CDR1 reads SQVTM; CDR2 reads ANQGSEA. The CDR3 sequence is CSIRTGLSNEQFF. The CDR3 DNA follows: TGCAGCATAAGGACCGGACTATCGAATGAGCAGTTCTTC.

CDR3 DNA sequence: TGCGCCAGCAGCGCGGCGACCGGACTAGCGGGAGAGCATGAGCAGTTCTTC. This codes for CASSAATGLAGEHEQFF. The V gene is TRBV5-1, the J gene TRBJ2-1, with 13 bases fitting TRBD2. The CDR3 runs 17 residues. CDR1 is SGHRS and CDR2 is YFSETQ in the germline V gene. After removal of 4 bases from V and 8 bases from J, the junction contained 12 bases not matched to a gene.

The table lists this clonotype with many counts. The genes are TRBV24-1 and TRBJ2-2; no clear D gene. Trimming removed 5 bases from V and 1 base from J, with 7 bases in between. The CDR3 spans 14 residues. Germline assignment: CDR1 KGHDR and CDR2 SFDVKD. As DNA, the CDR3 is TGTGCCACCAGTGGACCGAGGAACACCGGGGAGCTGTTTTTT. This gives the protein CATSGPRNTGELFF.

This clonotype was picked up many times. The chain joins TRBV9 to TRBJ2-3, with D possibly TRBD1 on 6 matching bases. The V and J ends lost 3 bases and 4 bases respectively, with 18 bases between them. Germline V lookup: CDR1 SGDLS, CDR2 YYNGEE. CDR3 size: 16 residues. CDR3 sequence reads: CASSGLTPRGADTQYF. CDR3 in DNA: TGTGCCAGCAGCGGCTTGACACCCAGGGGCGCAGATACGCAGTATTTT.

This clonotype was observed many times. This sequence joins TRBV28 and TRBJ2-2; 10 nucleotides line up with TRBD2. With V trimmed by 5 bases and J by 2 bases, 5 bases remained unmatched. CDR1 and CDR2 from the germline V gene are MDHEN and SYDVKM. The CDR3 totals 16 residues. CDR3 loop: CASSQASGSNTGELFF. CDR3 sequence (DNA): TGTGCCAGCAGTCAAGCTAGCGGGAGTAACACCGGGGAGCTGTTTTTT.

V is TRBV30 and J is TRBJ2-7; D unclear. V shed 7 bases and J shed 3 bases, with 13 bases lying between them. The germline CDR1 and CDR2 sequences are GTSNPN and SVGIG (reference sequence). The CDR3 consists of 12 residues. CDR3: CASGPRGYEQYF. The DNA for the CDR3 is TGTGCCTCCGGGCCCCGAGGCTACGAGCAGTACTTC.

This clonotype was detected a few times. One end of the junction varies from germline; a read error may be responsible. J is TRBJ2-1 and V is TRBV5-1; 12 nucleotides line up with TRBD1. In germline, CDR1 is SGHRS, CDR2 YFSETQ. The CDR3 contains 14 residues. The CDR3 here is CVSSLGTGGDEQFF. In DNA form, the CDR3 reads TGCGTCAGCAGCCTCGGGACAGGGGGCGATGAGCAGTTCTTC.

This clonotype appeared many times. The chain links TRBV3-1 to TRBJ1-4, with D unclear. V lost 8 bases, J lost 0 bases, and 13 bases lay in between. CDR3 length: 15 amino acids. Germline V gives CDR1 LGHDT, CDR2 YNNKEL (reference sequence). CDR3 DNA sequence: TGTGCCAGCTCGCTATCGGGTGCAACTAATGAAAAACTGTTTTTT. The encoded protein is CASSLSGATNEKLFF.

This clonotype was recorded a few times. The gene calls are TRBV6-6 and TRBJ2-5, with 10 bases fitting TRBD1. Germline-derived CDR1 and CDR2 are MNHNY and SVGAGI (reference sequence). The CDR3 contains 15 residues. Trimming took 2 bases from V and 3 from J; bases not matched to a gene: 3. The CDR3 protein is CASSYPGQGKETQYF. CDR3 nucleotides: TGTGCCAGCAGTTACCCGGGACAGGGGAAAGAGACCCAGTACTTC.

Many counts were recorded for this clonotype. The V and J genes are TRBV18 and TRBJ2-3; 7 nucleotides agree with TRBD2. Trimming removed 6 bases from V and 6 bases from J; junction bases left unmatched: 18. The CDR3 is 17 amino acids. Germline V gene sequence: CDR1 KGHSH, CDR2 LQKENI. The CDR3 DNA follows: TGTGCCAGCTCCTTCCTAGAATTGGCTAGCGGTCCGGATACGCAGTATTTT. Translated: CASSFLELASGPDTQYF. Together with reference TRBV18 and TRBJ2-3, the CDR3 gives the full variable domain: NAGVMQNPRHLVRRRGQEARLRCSPMKGHSHVYWYRQLPEEGLKFMVYLQKENIIDESGMPKERFSAEFPKEGPSILRIQQVVRGDSAAYFCASSFLELASGPDTQYFGPGTRLTVL.

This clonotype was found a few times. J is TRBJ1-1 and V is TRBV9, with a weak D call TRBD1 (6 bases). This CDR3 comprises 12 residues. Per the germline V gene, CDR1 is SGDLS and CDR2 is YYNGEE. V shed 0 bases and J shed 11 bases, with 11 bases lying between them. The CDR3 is CASSVVGGLAFF. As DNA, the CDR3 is TGTGCCAGCAGCGTAGTGGGGGGCTTGGCTTTCTTT.

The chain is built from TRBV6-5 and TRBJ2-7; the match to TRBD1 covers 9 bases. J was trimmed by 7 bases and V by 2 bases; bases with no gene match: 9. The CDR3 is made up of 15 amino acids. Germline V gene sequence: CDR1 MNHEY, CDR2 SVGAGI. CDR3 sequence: CASSYPGTGHGEQYF. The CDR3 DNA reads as TGTGCCAGCAGTTACCCAGGGACAGGGCATGGTGAGCAGTACTTC.

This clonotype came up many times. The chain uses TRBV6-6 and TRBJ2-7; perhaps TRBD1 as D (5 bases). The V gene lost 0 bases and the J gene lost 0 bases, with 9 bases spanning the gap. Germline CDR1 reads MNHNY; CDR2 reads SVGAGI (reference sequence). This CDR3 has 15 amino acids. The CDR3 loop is CASSYSSGLSYEQYF. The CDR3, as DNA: TGTGCCAGCAGTTACTCGTCAGGGCTCTCCTACGAGCAGTACTTC.

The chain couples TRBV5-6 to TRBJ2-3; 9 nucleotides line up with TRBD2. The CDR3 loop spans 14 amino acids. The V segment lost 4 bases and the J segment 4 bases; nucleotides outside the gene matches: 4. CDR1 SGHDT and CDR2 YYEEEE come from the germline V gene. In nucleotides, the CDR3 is TGTGCCAGCAGCCGTAGCGGGAGACCAGATACGCAGTATTTT. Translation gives CASSRSGRPDTQYF.

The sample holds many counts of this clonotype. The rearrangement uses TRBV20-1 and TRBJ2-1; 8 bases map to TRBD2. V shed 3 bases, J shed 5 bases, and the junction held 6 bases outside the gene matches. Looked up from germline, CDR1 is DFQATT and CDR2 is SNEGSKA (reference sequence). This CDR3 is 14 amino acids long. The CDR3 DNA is TGCAGTGCTAGGGCTCCGGGGGGGAACAATGAGCAGTTCTTC. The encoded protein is CSARAPGGNNEQFF.

The CDR3: CASSLEGGIDGAFF. Here the CDR3 DNA reads TGTGCCAGCAGCTTAGAAGGCGGGATTGATGGGGCTTTCTTT. V gene TRBV5-8 combines with J gene TRBJ1-1; D is uncertain. V was cut by 2 bases and J by 11 bases, with 19 bases left in between. The CDR3 is 14 residues long. Germline CDR1 is SGHTS and CDR2 is YDEGEE. The full variable domain, completed using reference TRBV5-8 and TRBJ1-1, is EAGVTQSPTHLIKTRGQQATLRCSPISGHTSVYWYQQALGLGLQFLLWYDEGEERNRGNFPPRFSGRQFPNYSSELNVNALELEDSALYLCASSLEGGIDGAFFGQGTRLTVV.

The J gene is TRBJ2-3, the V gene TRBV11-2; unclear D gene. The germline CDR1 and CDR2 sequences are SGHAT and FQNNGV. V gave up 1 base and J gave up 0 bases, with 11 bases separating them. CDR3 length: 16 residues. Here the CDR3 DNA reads TGTGCCAGCAGCTTAGTGGCAGGATACAGCACAGATACGCAGTATTTT. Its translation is CASSLVAGYSTDTQYF.

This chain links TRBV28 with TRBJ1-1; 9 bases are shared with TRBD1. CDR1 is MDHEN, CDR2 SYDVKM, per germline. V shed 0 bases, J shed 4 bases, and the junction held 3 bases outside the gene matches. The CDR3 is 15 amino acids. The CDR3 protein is CASSLWGQGSTEAFF. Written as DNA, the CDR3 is TGTGCCAGCAGTTTATGGGGACAGGGAAGCACTGAAGCTTTCTTT.

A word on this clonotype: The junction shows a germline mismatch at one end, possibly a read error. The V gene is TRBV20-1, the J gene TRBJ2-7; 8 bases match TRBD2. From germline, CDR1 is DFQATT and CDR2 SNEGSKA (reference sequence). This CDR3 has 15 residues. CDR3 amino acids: CSAPPTSGSSYEQCF. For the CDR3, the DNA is TGCAGTGCCCCGCCTACTAGCGGAAGCTCCTACGAGCAGTGCTTC.

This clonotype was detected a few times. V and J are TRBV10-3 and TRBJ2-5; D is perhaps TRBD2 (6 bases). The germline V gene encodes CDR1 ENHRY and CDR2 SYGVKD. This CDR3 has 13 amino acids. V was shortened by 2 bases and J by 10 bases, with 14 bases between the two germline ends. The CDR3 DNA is TGTGCCATCAGTGAGGGGCGGGGCGCGTTCCAGTACTTC. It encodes CAISEGRGAFQYF.